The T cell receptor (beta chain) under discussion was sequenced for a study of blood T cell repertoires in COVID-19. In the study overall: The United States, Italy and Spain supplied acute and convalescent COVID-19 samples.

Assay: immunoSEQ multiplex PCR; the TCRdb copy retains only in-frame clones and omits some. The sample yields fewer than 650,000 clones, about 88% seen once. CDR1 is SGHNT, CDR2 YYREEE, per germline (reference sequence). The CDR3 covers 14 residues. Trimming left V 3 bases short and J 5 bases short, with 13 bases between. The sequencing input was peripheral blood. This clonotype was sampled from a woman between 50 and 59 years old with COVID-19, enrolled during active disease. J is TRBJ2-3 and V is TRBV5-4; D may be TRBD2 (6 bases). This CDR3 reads CASSSVAVRDTQYF. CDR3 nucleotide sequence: TGTGCCAGCAGCTCAGTAGCGGTTAGAGATACGCAGTATTTT. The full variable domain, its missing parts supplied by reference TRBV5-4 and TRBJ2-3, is ETGVTQSPTHLIKTRGQQVTLRCSSQSGHNTVSWYQQALGQGPQFIFQYYREEENGRGNFPPRFSGLQFPNYSSELNVNALELDDSALYLCASSSVAVRDTQYFGPGTRLTVL.